The 25 T cell receptor beta chains listed next were all sequenced from one sample in a study of post-analysis software for immune sequencing data. Whole-study findings and limits: In patients, about 5 TRBV segments were more frequent than in controls, with TRBV5-6, TRBV5-1 and TRBV20-1 among them.

Antigen specificity for these receptors is unknown. Tagging with unique molecular identifiers was a feature of the TCR beta cDNA libraries. Each CDR3 protein is one row after TCRdb ran MiXCR on the PCR reads. The sample gives roughly 410,000 distinct CDR3 sequences, about a third of which show up once; under 15% is in the top ten. The sequencing sample was made of blood. All receptors come from a girl aged 10 to 17 with multiple sclerosis.

At least ten counts were recorded for this clonotype. This rearrangement joins TRBV29-1 to TRBJ2-3; 11 nucleotides line up with TRBD1. The CDR3 has 14 residues. Germline assignment: CDR1 SQVTM and CDR2 ANQGSEA. The V and J ends lost 0 bases and 5 bases, in that order; junction bases with no gene match: 1. The CDR3 DNA reads as TGCAGCGTTGAAGAGGACAGGGGGCAAGATACGCAGTATTTT. Its protein product is CSVEEDRGQDTQYF.

The chain recombines TRBV28 with TRBJ1-2; TRBD1 aligns across 9 bases. The trim removed 3 bases at V and 4 bases at J, leaving 3 bases unmatched. Germline-derived CDR1 and CDR2 are MDHEN and SYDVKM. CDR3 size: 14 residues. CDR3 bases: TGTGCCAGCAGTTTCGACAGGGGGACCTATGGCTACACCTTC. Its translation: CASSFDRGTYGYTF.

The chain links TRBV4-1 to TRBJ2-3; TRBD1 might be the D (5 bases). V was clipped by 3 bases and J by 3 bases, with 10 bases between them. The CDR3 runs to 14 residues. Germline V gives CDR1 MGHRA, CDR2 YSYEKL. CDR3 DNA sequence: TGCGCCAGCAGCCAGTTCCAGGGAACAGATACGCAGTATTTT. Encoded protein: CASSQFQGTDTQYF.

The V and J genes are TRBV13 and TRBJ2-7; 8 nucleotides line up with TRBD1. The CDR3 is 14 residues long. With 4 bases clipped from V and 4 bases from J, the junction kept 6 bases outside the gene matches. Per germline, CDR1 PRHDT and CDR2 FYEKMQ (reference sequence). The CDR3 is CASSSARTGYEQYF. CDR3 coding DNA: TGTGCCAGCAGCTCTGCCAGGACAGGGTACGAGCAGTACTTC.

This clonotype was seen a few times. This sequence joins TRBV6-5 and TRBJ1-2, with 12 nucleotides matching TRBD1. V lost 6 bases and J lost 5; bases outside the gene matches: 10. The CDR3 spans 16 residues. The germline gives CDR1 MNHEY, CDR2 SVGAGI. CDR3 residues: CASRSPGQGATYGYTF. Written as DNA, the CDR3 is TGTGCCAGCAGATCGCCGGGACAGGGGGCCACTTATGGCTACACCTTC.

This clonotype has a handful of counts. The CDR3 bases are TGTGCCAGCAGACGCGACGGCACCGGGGAGCTGTTTTTT. It specifies CASRRDGTGELFF. This chain uses TRBV6-6 with TRBJ2-2; no clear D gene. Germline V gene data show CDR1 as MNHNY and CDR2 as SVGAGI (reference sequence). This CDR3 region has 13 residues. The ends were cut back, 6 bases at V and 4 bases at J, with 9 bases in the middle.

V and J are TRBV20-1 and TRBJ1-5, with D unresolved. This CDR3 has 13 residues. The V gene lost 0 bases and the J gene lost 1 base, with 4 bases spanning the gap. Germline V gene data show CDR1 as DFQATT and CDR2 as SNEGSKA (reference sequence). The CDR3 bases are TGCAGTGCTAGAGAGTGGAGCAATCAGCCCCAGCATTTT. Its protein product is CSAREWSNQPQHF.

The table lists this clonotype with a few counts. The chain has TRBV5-1 and TRBJ2-5, with 13 bases aligning to TRBD2. The germline CDR1 and CDR2 sequences are SGHRS and YFSETQ. V shed 3 bases, J shed 5 bases, and the junction held 7 bases outside the gene matches. This CDR3 has 16 residues. In DNA form, the CDR3 reads TGCGCCAGCAGCTCGTCGGGACTAGCGGGGACTGAGACCCAGTACTTC. Translated: CASSSSGLAGTETQYF.

The chain uses TRBV7-9 and TRBJ1-4; D remains unclear. Germline loops: CDR1 SEHNR, CDR2 FQNEAQ (reference sequence). V lost 2 bases, J lost 7 bases, and 5 bases lay in between. The CDR3 consists of 12 residues. The CDR3 coding sequence is TGTGCCAGCAGCTTAAGCGGTGAAAAACTGTTTTTT. It translates to CASSLSGEKLFF.

The V gene is TRBV6-5, the J gene TRBJ2-1, with 16 bases that match TRBD2. Germline V gene data show CDR1 as MNHEY and CDR2 as SVGAGI. V lost 6 bases to trimming and J lost 4 bases; unmatched junction nucleotides: 3. CDR3 length equals 16 residues. This chain's CDR3 is CASSGGLAGGYNEQFF. The CDR3 DNA sequence: TGTGCCAGCAGCGGGGGACTAGCGGGGGGGTACAATGAGCAGTTCTTC.

A few counts support this clonotype. The gene calls are TRBV25-1 and TRBJ2-5; D is uncertain. This CDR3 has 14 amino acids. In germline, CDR1 is MGHDK, CDR2 SYGVNS. V lost 8 bases and J lost 5, with 18 bases in between. The CDR3 sequence: CASSGLQAWETQYF. CDR3 nucleotide sequence: TGTGCCAGCTCTGGCCTCCAGGCCTGGGAGACCCAGTACTTC.

The genes are TRBV4-1 and TRBJ1-5, with D unresolved. Germline CDR1 and CDR2: MGHRA and YSYEKL. The CDR3 covers 13 residues. Trimming pared 1 base from V and 6 bases from J, leaving 7 bases between. The DNA of the CDR3 is TGCGCCAGCAGCCAAGTCCCCCCTCAGCCCCAGCATTTT. Translating it yields CASSQVPPQPQHF.

V and J are TRBV7-2 and TRBJ1-3, with 7 bases identical to TRBD1. CDR1 and CDR2 from the germline V gene are SGHTA and FQGNSA. V was pared by 5 bases and J by 3 bases, with 4 bases of the junction left unmatched. The CDR3 loop spans 14 amino acids. The CDR3 DNA follows: TGTGCCAGCAGCCCCCGGACAGGTGGAAACACCATATATTTT. Translated, it gives CASSPRTGGNTIYF.

This chain links TRBV12-3 or TRBV12-4 with TRBJ2-7; D gene uncertain. The CDR3 extends over 14 amino acids. V dropped 4 bases and J dropped 3 bases, with 13 bases sitting between them. In DNA, the CDR3 is TGTGCCAGCAGTTCTCTAGACTTTAGCTACGAGCAGTACTTC. It yields the protein CASSSLDFSYEQYF.

The chain joins TRBV5-1 to TRBJ2-7; D is uncertain. The CDR3 has 13 amino acids. Trimming removed 0 bases from V and 3 bases from J, with 7 bases in between. Germline V gene lookup returns CDR1 SGHRS and CDR2 YFSETQ. CDR3 in DNA: TGCGCCAGCAGCTTGGAGGGTATCTACGAGCAGTACTTC. This encodes CASSLEGIYEQYF.

This clonotype has more than one count but fewer than ten. V is TRBV6-1 and J is TRBJ1-4, with 8 positions matching TRBD1. The V gene's germline CDR1 is MNHNS and CDR2 SASEGT. The CDR3 is made up of 15 amino acids. V trimming: 4 bases; J trimming: 8 bases; junction bases outside the gene matches: 9. The CDR3 reads CASSADTGGLEKLFF. The CDR3 DNA sequence: TGTGCCAGCAGTGCGGACACAGGGGGTTTAGAAAAACTGTTTTTT.

The chain is built from TRBV6-5 and TRBJ1-3; D is undetermined. V was clipped by 6 bases and J by 0 bases, with 9 bases between them. Germline V gene data show CDR1 as MNHEY and CDR2 as SVGAGI. CDR3 length: 14 amino acids. The CDR3 DNA follows: TGTGCCAGCAGCCCCGAAGACTCTGGAAACACCATATATTTT. Protein: CASSPEDSGNTIYF.

The chain combines TRBV5-1 with TRBJ2-2; 7 bases agree with TRBD2. Trimming removed 4 bases from V and 2 bases from J; junction bases left unmatched: 5. The germline V gene encodes CDR1 SGHRS and CDR2 YFSETQ. The CDR3 has 15 residues. The CDR3 region is CASSRRGENTGELFF. The CDR3 DNA sequence: TGCGCCAGCAGCCGCCGGGGGGAAAACACCGGGGAGCTGTTTTTT.

This clonotype was found a few times. This chain uses TRBV5-1 with TRBJ2-3; unclear D gene. V lost 3 bases, J lost 2 bases, and 10 bases lay in between. There are 14 residues in the CDR3. Germline values: CDR1 SGHRS, CDR2 YFSETQ. The CDR3 here is CASSSDDTTDTQYF. CDR3 nucleotide sequence: TGCGCCAGCAGCTCTGACGATACCACAGATACGCAGTATTTT.

This clonotype was observed a few times. The chain employs TRBV20-1 and TRBJ1-6; D is undetermined. Germline V CDR1 and CDR2: DFQATT, SNEGSKA (reference sequence). The CDR3 covers 17 residues. V gave up 1 base and J gave up 0 bases, with 13 bases separating them. The CDR3 DNA sequence: TGCAGTGCTAGAGGAGGGAGGGTGAGCTCCTATAATTCACCCCTCCACTTT. Protein: CSARGGRVSSYNSPLHF.

This clonotype was seen only a few times. The rearrangement links TRBV12-3 or TRBV12-4 to TRBJ2-7, with 14 bases lining up with TRBD2. The CDR3 covers 20 residues. V shed 6 bases, J shed 2 bases, and the junction held 18 bases outside the gene matches. CDR3 in amino acids: CASRHGGLAGGYPRTYEQYF. As DNA, the CDR3 is TGTGCCAGCAGGCACGGCGGACTAGCGGGGGGCTACCCCAGGACCTACGAGCAGTACTTC.

This clonotype was detected a few times. CDR3 sequence (DNA): TGCGCCAGCAGCTTGGTTCCGGGGGTCGATGAGCAGTTCTTC. This gives the protein CASSLVPGVDEQFF. V is TRBV5-1 and J is TRBJ2-1; D is perhaps TRBD2 (6 bases). CDR3 size: 14 residues. Germline V gene data show CDR1 as SGHRS and CDR2 as YFSETQ. V lost 0 bases and J 8 bases, leaving 12 bases between the germline ends.

This clonotype was recorded only once. V usage is TRBV20-1 and J usage is TRBJ2-3, with TRBD2 matching 7 bases. Germline CDR1 reads DFQATT; CDR2 reads SNEGSKA (reference sequence). The V gene end was trimmed by 5 bases and the J gene end by 2 bases; junction bases not matched to a gene: 7. The CDR3 covers 14 residues. This chain's CDR3 is CSAPGLMPTDTQYF. CDR3 bases: TGCAGTGCTCCGGGACTAATGCCCACAGATACGCAGTATTTT.

For this clonotype: A read error is possible here, since a much larger clone lies one base away. CDR3 sequence: CSAGLVGATYGYTF. The CDR3 DNA is TGCAGCGCCGGGCTCGTAGGGGCGACCTATGGCTACACCTTC. The rearrangement uses TRBV29-1 and TRBJ1-2; D possibly corresponds to TRBD1 (5 bases). Trimming took 7 bases from V and 4 from J, leaving 19 bases between them. The CDR3 has 14 amino acids. Germline V CDR1 and CDR2: SQVTM, ANQGSEA.

The chain joins TRBV9 to TRBJ2-3, with 7 bases that match TRBD2. V shed 0 bases and J 4 bases; nucleotides not matched to a gene: 11. The CDR3 length is 17 residues. CDR1 and CDR2 (germline): SGDLS, YYNGEE. The CDR3 reads CASSVGLAELYADTQYF. DNA for the CDR3: TGTGCCAGCAGCGTAGGGCTAGCGGAACTTTACGCAGATACGCAGTATTTT.